This T cell receptor beta chain was obtained from a study of cytomegalovirus exposure and HLA in healthy donors. Study as a whole: Per a later analysis, the roughly 690 first-cohort and fewer than 150 validation repertoires shared one platform.

The CDR3 contains 16 residues. V was clipped by 5 bases and J by 6 bases; unmatched bases: 10. Germline lookup yields CDR1 MDHEN and CDR2 SYDVKM. About this clone itself: No antigen is known for it.

General study results and limits: The authors listed roughly 150 TCR beta chains as cytomegalovirus-associated. It was reportedly the case that the classifier diagnosed cytomegalovirus status with high specificity and sensitivity. In vitro work confirmed that a few CMV-associated chains recognize CMV antigens.

Assay used: immunoSEQ multiplex PCR; TCRdb lists only in-frame clones, some missing. The table lists under 75,000 clones, around 97% of them singletons. The rearrangement links TRBV28 to TRBJ2-2; the match to TRBD2 covers 9 bases. The receptor was derived from a woman under 30 in good health and CMV-seropositive. Sequencing was performed on PBMCs. CDR3 in DNA: TGTGCCAGCAGTGATAGCGGGAGCCCCAGGGCCGGGGAGCTGTTTTTT. Translation gives CASSDSGSPRAGELFF.